This T cell receptor beta chain stems from a study of blood T cell repertoires in COVID-19. About the research overall: Researchers got acute and convalescent COVID-19 samples from the United States, Italy and Spain.

It was during active infection that Seattle patients were enrolled and then longitudinally followed. The data were produced by immunoSEQ multiplex PCR, yet TCRdb's version contains in-frame clones alone and is incomplete. This sample has a few hundred thousand clones, with around 90% found just once. This clone turned up a few times. Material: peripheral blood. The receptor comes from a person under 30 with COVID-19, enrolled during active disease.

CDR3 region: CASSPYPAGVPDQFF. The CDR3 DNA is TGTGCCAGCAGCCCATACCCAGCGGGAGTCCCCGATCAGTTCTTC. The gene calls are TRBV3-1 (or the pseudogene TRBV3-2) and TRBJ2-1; 8 bases line up with TRBD2. The CDR3 has 15 residues. The V segment lost 4 bases and the J segment 13 bases; nucleotides outside the gene matches: 15. Germline-derived CDR1 and CDR2 are LGHDT and YNNKEL (reference sequence).